The clone carrying this T cell receptor beta chain turned up a few times. Its antigen is unknown. This specimen comes from a study of identical twins. The donor group consisted entirely of healthy Caucasians. This CDR3 is built from 14 residues. CDR1 and CDR2 (germline): SNHLY, FYNNEI. V lost 4 bases and J 4 bases, leaving 13 bases between the germline ends. Whole-study results and caveats: Beta out-of-frame sequences displayed a weaker excess of sharing between twins. The presence of invariant MAIT and iNKT cells could partly confound analyses of zero-insertion sequences.

One entry per CDR3 protein results from TCRdb running MiXCR on the 5' RACE reads. The repertoire holds roughly 350,000 distinct CDR3 sequences, with around 12% as singletons. The data also belong to a second study, concerning yellow fever vaccine responses in identical twins.

The sequence was collected from a woman aged 18-30 years in good health. Sequencing was performed on CD8+ T cells sorted from blood. The chain couples TRBV2 to TRBJ1-1, with D uncertain. Here the CDR3 reads CASSGAFGSTEAFF. CDR3 in DNA: TGTGCCAGCAGTGGGGCTTTTGGGAGCACTGAAGCTTTCTTT. The whole variable domain, remainder taken from reference TRBV2 and TRBJ1-1, is EPEVTQTPSHQVTQMGQEVILRCVPISNHLYFYWYRQILGQKVEFLVSFYNNEISEKSEIFDDQFSVERPDGSNFTLKIRSTKLEDSAMYFCASSGAFGSTEAFFGQGTRLTVV.